Following are 10 T cell receptor beta chains from one sample sequenced in a study of OX40 agonist ivuxolimab in advanced cancers. Data came from immunoSEQ multiplex PCR; TCRdb stores just in-frame clones and leaves some out. This table has 53,000 or so clones, about nine tenths appearing once. Here the sequenced sample was CD4+ or CD8+ T cells sorted from blood, taken in a trial of the OX40 agonist ivuxolimab. These receptors came from an adult with an advanced solid tumor such as melanoma, head and neck, liver or kidney cancer.

The gene calls are TRBV7-2 and TRBJ2-1; D remains unclear. Germline values: CDR1 SGHTA, CDR2 FQGNSA. This CDR3 region has 11 residues. V gave up 3 bases and J gave up 10 bases, with 7 bases separating them. The CDR3 bases are TGTGCCAGCAGCTTGATTCGGGAGCAGTTCTTC. It yields the protein CASSLIREQFF. The full variable domain, its missing parts supplied by reference TRBV7-2 and TRBJ2-1, is GAGVSQSPSNKVTEKGKDVELRCDPISGHTALYWYRQSLGQGLEFLIYFQGNSAPDKSGLPSDRFSAERTGGSVSTLTIQRTQQEDSAVYLCASSLIREQFFGPGTRLTVL.

The V call is TRBV4-1, the J call TRBJ2-2; the D gene is possibly TRBD2 (6 bases). Looked up from germline, CDR1 is MGHRA and CDR2 is YSYEKL. V dropped 3 bases and J dropped 2 bases, with 13 bases sitting between them. The CDR3 spans 16 residues. The CDR3 reads CASSQRAGTNTGELFF. The CDR3 DNA reads TGCGCCAGCAGCCAGAGGGCAGGGACTAACACCGGGGAGCTGTTTTTT.

The chain has TRBV5-4 and TRBJ2-2; 7 nucleotides agree with TRBD1. This CDR3 region has 15 residues. Germline lookup yields CDR1 SGHNT and CDR2 YYREEE (reference sequence). J lost 5 bases, V lost 5 bases, and 9 bases had no gene match. The CDR3: CASRSDRVATGELFF. CDR3 in DNA: TGTGCCAGCAGATCAGACAGGGTCGCGACCGGGGAGCTGTTTTTT.

The chain uses TRBV7-2 and TRBJ2-7; 8 bases align to TRBD1. V lost 6 bases and J lost 2; bases outside the gene matches: 15. Looked up from germline, CDR1 is SGHTA and CDR2 is FQGNSA. The CDR3 has 17 amino acids. The CDR3 region has the DNA TGTGCCAGCAGTTCAGGGGTCTCAGGGGGCGCAGCCTACGAGCAGTACTTC. Translated: CASSSGVSGGAAYEQYF.

This rearrangement joins TRBV18 to TRBJ2-1; no firm D call. Germline V gene data show CDR1 as KGHSH and CDR2 as LQKENI. The CDR3 sequence is 11 residues long. V was trimmed by 3 bases and J by 10 bases, leaving 7 bases between them. The CDR3 DNA sequence: TGTGCCAGCTCACCCACAGAGGAGCAGTTCTTC. Translated, it gives CASSPTEEQFF. Full variable domain (rest looked up from reference TRBV18 and TRBJ2-1): NAGVMQNPRHLVRRRGQEARLRCSPMKGHSHVYWYRQLPEEGLKFMVYLQKENIIDESGMPKERFSAEFPKEGPSILRIQQVVRGDSAAYFCASSPTEEQFFGPGTRLTVL.

This clone was observed once. V is TRBV29-1 and J is TRBJ2-5; tentative D call: TRBD2 (6 bases). Trimming removed 2 bases at V and 5 bases at J, with 12 bases between. There are 13 residues in the CDR3. Per germline, CDR1 SQVTM and CDR2 ANQGSEA. CDR3: CSVEIGGGETQYF. The CDR3 nucleotides are TGCAGCGTTGAAATCGGGGGAGGTGAGACCCAGTACTTC.

The chain carries TRBV11-2 and TRBJ2-5; 8 nucleotides line up with TRBD2. The closer fit of TRBJ2-7 to the DNA end suggests the J call may be wrong. The CDR3 spans 17 residues. Germline-derived CDR1 and CDR2 are SGHAT and FQNNGV. The CDR3 loop reads CATRGRTSRYGLHEQYF. DNA for the CDR3: TGTGCCACTCGGGGTAGGACTAGCCGATATGGTCTCCACGAGCAGTACTTC.

This clone has only a few counts. CDR3 loop: CASSQEFVPLGGSGSPLHF. The CDR3 DNA reads TGCGCCAGCAGCCAAGAATTCGTCCCTTTAGGGGGCAGCGGTTCACCCCTCCACTTT. This chain joins TRBV4-1 and TRBJ1-6; 7 bases match TRBD1. Germline values: CDR1 MGHRA, CDR2 YSYEKL. This CDR3 is built from 19 residues. V dropped 0 bases and J dropped 9; count of bases not matched to a gene: 17.

This clone was recorded only once. V and J are TRBV20-1 and TRBJ2-7, with D possibly TRBD1 on 5 matching bases. Trimming pared 4 bases from V and 3 bases from J, leaving 7 bases between. Germline lookup yields CDR1 DFQATT and CDR2 SNEGSKA (reference sequence). This CDR3 comprises 11 residues. CDR3 sequence (DNA): TGCAGTGCTACAGGGTTCTACGAGCAGTACTTC. This encodes CSATGFYEQYF.

V is TRBV7-2 and J is TRBJ2-1; the match to TRBD2 covers 7 bases. The CDR3 length is 17 residues. The germline V gene has CDR1 SGHTA and CDR2 FQGNSA. V lost 2 bases, J lost 0 bases, and 7 bases stayed unmatched. The CDR3: CASSLRASGFSYNEQFF. The CDR3 DNA follows: TGTGCCAGCAGCTTACGAGCTAGCGGATTCTCCTACAATGAGCAGTTCTTC.